This T cell receptor beta chain was obtained from a study of blood T cells in healthy people across ages (dated by TCRdb to 2013 to 2016). In terms of the full investigation: In model experiments, template switching captured about one uniquely barcoded TCR beta cDNA molecule for every two T cells. Using deep sequencing normalized with unique cDNA molecular identifiers, the study measured how TCR beta repertoire diversity changes with age. To avoid experimental bias, donors of different ages were randomly spread across the sequencing lanes. Two additional independent replicas of 1 million unique cDNA reads from the same blood draw were analyzed for two donors (one aged 18 to 29 and one aged 80 or older). Four age groups were formed from the donors: young (average 16 years), middle-aged (approximately 40), aged (62) and long-lived (less than 85).

What the work shows at the level of the full study, not this receptor alone: As age increased, observed TCR beta diversity per million T cells dropped in a roughly linear way, and a significant reduction was already evident by age 40. A strong correlation was found between observed TCR beta diversity and the percentage of naive T cells measured by flow cytometry. Because profiling used bulk unsorted PBMCs, naive and antigen-experienced compartments could not be compared conclusively. The CMV infection status of donors was not known, potentially confounding age-related changes in expanded clonotypes. Compared with the aged group, more naive CD4+ T cells, fewer expanded clones and increased TCR diversity were shown by the long-lived group, suggesting age selection. Total diversity estimates from one million sequenced T cells were considered lower bounds and underestimates.

The CDR1 and CDR2 encoded by the germline V gene are SGHTA and FQGTGA. Spanning cysteine to phenylalanine, the CDR3 consists of 16 amino acids. CDR3 DNA only is kept here, 48 bases in frame from base 1. V is pared back by 6 bases and J by 2 bases, with 20 bases lying between the germline termini. Donors were about 36 systemically healthy Caucasian individuals from Russia aged roughly 6 to 95 years. Each donor gave around 9.9 milliliters of peripheral blood, collected into EDTA-treated Vacutainer tubes. Ficoll-Paque density-gradient centrifugation was used to isolate PBMCs, with at least 7 million per sample. Total RNA was extracted from PBMCs with Trizol reagent, with at least 6 micrograms obtained per sample. The percentages of naive CD45RAhigh/CD27high T cells were determined by flow cytometry on a PBMC aliquot from every donor. The receptor library was made with 5' RACE. The reads were generated on an Illumina HiSeq 2500. A second PCR of roughly 6 to 12 cycles was performed with a sample-barcoded 5' primer and a J-beta primer mix. A unique molecular identifier was introduced onto each TCR beta cDNA molecule by a template-switch 5' adaptor carrying 12 random nucleotides. Each sample yielded at least 2.5 million CDR3-containing paired-end reads. First-strand cDNA was synthesized from all RNA with the Mint cDNA synthesis kit, primed by a TRBC-specific oligonucleotide. Following uracil-DNA glycosylase treatment, all cDNA underwent a first 18-cycle PCR with the universal primers M1SS and BC2_uni_R. On the authors' methods: Normalization of each sample was performed by random selection of 1 million high-quality reads, each carrying a distinct molecular identifier. Reads with shared molecular identifiers were discarded instead of being binned into consensus sequences. MiTCR, with a Q25 quality threshold and the strictest error-elimination algorithm, was used for CDR3 identification, clonotype clustering and error correction. A nonparametric unseen species model with Euler transformation was used to estimate a lower bound on total TCR beta diversity. TCRdb's own reprocessing of the public reads used fastp at Q25 and MiXCR and kept productive beta chains. Every distinct CDR3 protein forms one entry, paired with its most common genes and DNA. What appears here as the V and J calls and clone size reflects TCRdb's work, not the paper's. The sample table lists about 590,000 distinct CDR3 sequences, around 31% of them with a count of one. The ten largest clones represent roughly 14% of the sample.

The sample holds many counts of this clonotype. Its antigen target is currently unknown. Base qualities are not provided; no much larger clone lies one nucleotide away. The chain couples TRBV7-3 to TRBJ2-7; the D gene is tentatively TRBD1 or TRBD2, each matching 5 bases. Source material: blood. This receptor was taken from a woman over 75 in good health. The nucleotide sequence reads as follows: TGTGCCAGCAGTCCTGATAGCGACAGCCCTACCTACGAGCAGTACTTC. This sequence encodes CASSPDSDSPTYEQYF.